The entry below describes one TCR beta chain. The sample originates from a study of technical replicates of blood from several donors. Trimming removed 3 bases from V and 10 bases from J, with 17 bases in between. The CDR3 spans 14 residues. Per the germline V gene, CDR1 is SGHRS and CDR2 is YFSETQ. TCRdb keeps only in-frame clones here, not all; method: immunoSEQ multiplex PCR. Of 60,000 to 65,000 clones in the sample, around 87% were seen once. The sample comprised PBMCs. The chain links TRBV5-1 to TRBJ2-1, with D perhaps matching TRBD1 (6 bases). This receptor was identified in a human donor in good health. Some clones in this sample may be carry-over from other donors' samples. The CDR3 nucleotides are TGCGCCAGCAGCTGGGGGCCAACAGGGATAGAGCAGTTCTTC. Protein: CASSWGPTGIEQFF.